Shown below are 5 T cell receptor beta chains from a single sample sequenced in a study of blood T cell repertoires in COVID-19. Assay used: immunoSEQ multiplex PCR; TCRdb lists only in-frame clones, some missing. This sample has 200,000 to 300,000 clones, with approximately 86% found just once. The specimen sequenced was peripheral blood. The receptor source for this set is a woman aged 25 to 45 with acute or convalescent COVID-19.

The chain is built from TRBV29-1 and TRBJ2-3; the D gene is possibly TRBD1 (5 bases). Trimming left V 7 bases short and J 2 bases short, with 13 bases between. Germline loops: CDR1 SQVTM, CDR2 ANQGSEA. This CDR3 comprises 13 residues. For the CDR3, the DNA is TGCAGCGGCTGGCAGGGTTACACAGATACGCAGTATTTT. Its translation: CSGWQGYTDTQYF.

The chain combines TRBV18 with TRBJ1-5; maybe TRBD1 (5 bases). CDR1 and CDR2 (germline): KGHSH, LQKENI. V was cut by 3 bases and J by 7 bases, with 10 bases left in between. The CDR3 loop spans 13 amino acids. The DNA for the CDR3 is TGTGCCAGCTCACCCACGACAGAGCAGCCCCAGCATTTT. Protein sequence: CASSPTTEQPQHF.

This clone was detected a few times. The gene calls are TRBV6-5 and TRBJ1-5, with TRBD1 matching 8 bases. The trim removed 6 bases at V and 4 bases at J, leaving 5 bases unmatched. This CDR3 comprises 14 residues. Germline V gene data show CDR1 as MNHEY and CDR2 as SVGAGI. The CDR3 is CASRVTGVNQPQHF. CDR3 sequence (DNA): TGTGCCAGCAGAGTGACAGGGGTTAATCAGCCCCAGCATTTT.

The chain links TRBV5-5 to TRBJ2-7, with 10 bases identical to TRBD1. Per the germline V gene, CDR1 is SGHKS and CDR2 is YYEKEE (reference sequence). Trimming took 0 bases from V and 4 from J; bases not matched to a gene: 1. The CDR3 sequence is 14 residues long. The CDR3 loop is CASSLGTGGYEQYF. In DNA form, the CDR3 reads TGTGCCAGCAGCTTGGGGACAGGGGGGTACGAGCAGTACTTC. Full variable domain (outside the CDR3, taken from reference TRBV5-5 and TRBJ2-7): DAGVTQSPTHLIKTRGQQVTLRCSPISGHKSVSWYQQVLGQGPQFIFQYYEKEERGRGNFPDRFSARQFPNYSSELNVNALLLGDSALYLCASSLGTGGYEQYFGPGTRLTVT.

The chain links TRBV15 to TRBJ1-1; possible D gene TRBD1, 5 bases. The V end was cut by 0 bases, the J end by 5 bases, with 10 bases between. Germline V gene lookup returns CDR1 LNHNV and CDR2 YYDKDF (reference sequence). The CDR3 covers 14 residues. DNA of the CDR3: TGTGCCACCAGCAGAGAGGCAGGGTGGACTGAAGCTTTCTTT. Translation: CATSREAGWTEAFF.